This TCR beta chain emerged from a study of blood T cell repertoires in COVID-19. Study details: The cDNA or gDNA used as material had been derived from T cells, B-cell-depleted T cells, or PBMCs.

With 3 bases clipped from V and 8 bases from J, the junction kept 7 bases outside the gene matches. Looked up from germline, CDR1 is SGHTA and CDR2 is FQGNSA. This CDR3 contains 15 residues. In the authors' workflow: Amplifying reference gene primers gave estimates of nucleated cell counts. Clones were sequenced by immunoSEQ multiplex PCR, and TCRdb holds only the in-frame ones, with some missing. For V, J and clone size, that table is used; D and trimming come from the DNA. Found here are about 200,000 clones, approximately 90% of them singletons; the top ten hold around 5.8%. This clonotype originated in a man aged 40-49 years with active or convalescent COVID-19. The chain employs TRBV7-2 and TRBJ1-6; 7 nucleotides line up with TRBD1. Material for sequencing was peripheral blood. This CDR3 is CASSFFPQGYSPLHF. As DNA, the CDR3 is TGTGCCAGCAGCTTCTTTCCACAGGGGTATTCACCCCTCCACTTT.